One sample yielded the 2 T cell receptor beta chains listed below, sequenced in a study of blood T cell repertoires in COVID-19. Sequencing used immunoSEQ multiplex PCR; TCRdb keeps in-frame clones, though not all of them. The sample includes approximately 71,000 clones, about 88% of them seen just once. Sequences were obtained from peripheral blood. These TCRs come from a human donor in a cohort sampled during active COVID-19.

V is TRBV5-1 and J is TRBJ2-3; D may be TRBD2 (6 bases). In germline, CDR1 is SGHRS, CDR2 YFSETQ. The CDR3 sequence is 14 residues long. Trimming cost V 0 bases and J 4 bases, with 9 bases left between them. The CDR3 here is CASSLGGVADTQYF. The CDR3 nucleotides read TGCGCCAGCAGCTTGGGCGGGGTCGCAGATACGCAGTATTTT.

V and J are TRBV14 and TRBJ2-7, with D uncertain. The CDR3 contains 11 residues. V lost 5 bases and J 2 bases, leaving 4 bases between the germline ends. Germline CDR1 SGHDN, CDR2 FVKESK. The CDR3 DNA reads as TGTGCCAGCAGCTCTACCTACGAGCAGTACTTC. Its translation: CASSSTYEQYF. The variable domain in full, completed from reference TRBV14 and TRBJ2-7, reads EAGVTQFPSHSVIEKGQTVTLRCDPISGHDNLYWYRRVMGKEIKFLLHFVKESKQDESGMPNNRFLAERTGGTYSTLKVQPAELEDSGVYFCASSSTYEQYFGPGTRLTVT.